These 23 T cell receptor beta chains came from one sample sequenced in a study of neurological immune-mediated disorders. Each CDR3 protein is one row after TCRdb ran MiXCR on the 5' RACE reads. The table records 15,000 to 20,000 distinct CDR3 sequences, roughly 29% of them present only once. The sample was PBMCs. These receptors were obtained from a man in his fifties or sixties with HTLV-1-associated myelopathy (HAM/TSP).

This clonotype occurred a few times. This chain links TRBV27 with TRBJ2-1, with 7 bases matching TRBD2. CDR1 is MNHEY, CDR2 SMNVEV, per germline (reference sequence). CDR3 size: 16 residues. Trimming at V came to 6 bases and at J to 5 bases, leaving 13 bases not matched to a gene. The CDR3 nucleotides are TGTGCCAGCAGCAAGGTCTGGGGGGGGAACAACAATGAGCAGTTCTTC. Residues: CASSKVWGGNNNEQFF.

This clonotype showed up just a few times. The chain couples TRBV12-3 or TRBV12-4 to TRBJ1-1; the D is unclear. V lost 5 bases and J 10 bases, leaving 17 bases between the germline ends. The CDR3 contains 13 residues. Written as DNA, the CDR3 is TGTGCCAGCAGTACATTCCAGGCTATCGGAGCTTTCTTT. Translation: CASSTFQAIGAFF.

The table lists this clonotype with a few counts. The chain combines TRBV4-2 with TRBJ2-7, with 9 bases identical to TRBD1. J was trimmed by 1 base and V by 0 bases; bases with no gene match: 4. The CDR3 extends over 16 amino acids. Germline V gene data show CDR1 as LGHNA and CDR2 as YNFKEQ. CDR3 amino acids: CASSQDTGGASYEQYF. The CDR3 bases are TGTGCCAGCAGCCAAGATACAGGGGGCGCTTCCTACGAGCAGTACTTC.

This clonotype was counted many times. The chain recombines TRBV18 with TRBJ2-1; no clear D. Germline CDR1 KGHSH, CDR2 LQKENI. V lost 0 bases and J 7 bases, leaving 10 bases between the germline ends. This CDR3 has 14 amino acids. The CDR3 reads CASSPPPGENEQFF. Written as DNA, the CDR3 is TGTGCCAGCTCACCACCCCCGGGCGAAAATGAGCAGTTCTTC.

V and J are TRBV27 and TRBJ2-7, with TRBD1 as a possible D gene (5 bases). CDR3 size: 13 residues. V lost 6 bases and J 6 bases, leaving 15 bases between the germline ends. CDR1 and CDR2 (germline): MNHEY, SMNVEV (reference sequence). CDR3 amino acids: CASSHKQGGEQYF. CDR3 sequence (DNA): TGTGCCAGCAGCCATAAGCAGGGTGGCGAGCAGTACTTC.

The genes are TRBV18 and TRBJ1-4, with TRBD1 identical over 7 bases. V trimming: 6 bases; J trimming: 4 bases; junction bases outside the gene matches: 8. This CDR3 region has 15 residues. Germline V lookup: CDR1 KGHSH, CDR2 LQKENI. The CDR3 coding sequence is TGTGCCAGCTCGTCAGCAGGGGGAGTTAATGAAAAACTGTTTTTT. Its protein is CASSSAGGVNEKLFF. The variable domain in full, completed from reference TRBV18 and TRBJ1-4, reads NAGVMQNPRHLVRRRGQEARLRCSPMKGHSHVYWYRQLPEEGLKFMVYLQKENIIDESGMPKERFSAEFPKEGPSILRIQQVVRGDSAAYFCASSSAGGVNEKLFFGSGTQLSVL.

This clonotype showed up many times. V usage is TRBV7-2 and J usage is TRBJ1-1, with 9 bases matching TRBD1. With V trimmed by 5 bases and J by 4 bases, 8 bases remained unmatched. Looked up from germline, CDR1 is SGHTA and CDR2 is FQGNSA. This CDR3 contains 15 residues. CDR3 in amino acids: CASSADRGRRTEAFF. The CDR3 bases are TGTGCCAGCAGCGCGGACAGGGGACGACGCACTGAAGCTTTCTTT.

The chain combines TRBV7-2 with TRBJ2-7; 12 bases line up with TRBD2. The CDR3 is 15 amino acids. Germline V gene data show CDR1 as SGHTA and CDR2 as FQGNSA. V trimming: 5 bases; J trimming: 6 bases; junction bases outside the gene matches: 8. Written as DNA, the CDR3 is TGTGCCAGCAGCCTAGGACTAGCGGGGCAGAGCGAGCAGTACTTC. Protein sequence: CASSLGLAGQSEQYF.

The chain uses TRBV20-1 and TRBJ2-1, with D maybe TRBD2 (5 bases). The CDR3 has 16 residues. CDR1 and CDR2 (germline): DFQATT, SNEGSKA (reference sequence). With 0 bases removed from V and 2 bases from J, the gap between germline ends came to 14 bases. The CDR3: CSARDQAERTYNEQFF. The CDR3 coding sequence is TGCAGTGCTAGAGATCAGGCCGAGCGGACCTACAATGAGCAGTTCTTC.

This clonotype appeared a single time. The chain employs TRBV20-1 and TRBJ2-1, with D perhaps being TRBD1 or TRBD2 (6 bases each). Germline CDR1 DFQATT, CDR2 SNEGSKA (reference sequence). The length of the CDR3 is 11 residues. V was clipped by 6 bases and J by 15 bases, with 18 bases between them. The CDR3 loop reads CSARRGDVLFF. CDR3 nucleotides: TGCAGTGCCCGGAGGGGGGATGTTCTGTTCTTC.

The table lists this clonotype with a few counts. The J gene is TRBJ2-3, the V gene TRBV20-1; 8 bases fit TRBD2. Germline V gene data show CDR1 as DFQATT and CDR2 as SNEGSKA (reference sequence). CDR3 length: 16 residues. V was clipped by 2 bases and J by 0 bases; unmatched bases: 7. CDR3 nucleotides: TGCAGTGCTAGATCCAGCGGGGGAGACAGCACAGATACGCAGTATTTT. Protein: CSARSSGGDSTDTQYF.

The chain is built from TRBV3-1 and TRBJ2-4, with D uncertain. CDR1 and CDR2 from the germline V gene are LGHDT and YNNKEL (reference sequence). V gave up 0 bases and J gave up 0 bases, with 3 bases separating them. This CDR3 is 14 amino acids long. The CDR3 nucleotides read TGTGCCAGCAGCCAAGATCTAGCCAAAAACATTCAGTACTTC. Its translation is CASSQDLAKNIQYF. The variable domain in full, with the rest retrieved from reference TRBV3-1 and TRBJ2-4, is DTAVSQTPKYLVTQMGNDKSIKCEQNLGHDTMYWYKQDSKKFLKIMFSYNNKELIINETVPNRFSPKSPDKAHLNLHINSLELGDSAVYFCASSQDLAKNIQYFGAGTRLSVL.

The DNA of the CDR3 is TGTGCCACCAATGGAGGGGTTGAGGAGACCCAGTACTTC. Translation: CATNGGVEETQYF. The chain joins TRBV6-6 to TRBJ2-5; D possibly corresponds to TRBD2 (6 bases). The CDR3 is 13 residues long. CDR1 MNHNY and CDR2 SVGAGI come from the germline V gene (reference sequence). The V end was cut by 10 bases, the J end by 5 bases, with 17 bases between.

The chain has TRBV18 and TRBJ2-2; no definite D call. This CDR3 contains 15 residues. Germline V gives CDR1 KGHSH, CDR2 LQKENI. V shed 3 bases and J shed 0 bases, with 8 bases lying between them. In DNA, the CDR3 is TGTGCCAGCTCACCTCCCGGTTCGAACACCGGGGAGCTGTTTTTT. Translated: CASSPPGSNTGELFF. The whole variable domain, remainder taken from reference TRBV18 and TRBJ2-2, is NAGVMQNPRHLVRRRGQEARLRCSPMKGHSHVYWYRQLPEEGLKFMVYLQKENIIDESGMPKERFSAEFPKEGPSILRIQQVVRGDSAAYFCASSPPGSNTGELFFGEGSRLTVL.

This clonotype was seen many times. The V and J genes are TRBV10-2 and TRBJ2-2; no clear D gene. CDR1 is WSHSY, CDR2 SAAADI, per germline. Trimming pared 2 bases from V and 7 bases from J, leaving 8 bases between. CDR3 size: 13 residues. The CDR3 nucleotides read TGCGCCAGCAGTGAGGCCCGCGGCGGGGAGCTGTTTTTT. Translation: CASSEARGGELFF.

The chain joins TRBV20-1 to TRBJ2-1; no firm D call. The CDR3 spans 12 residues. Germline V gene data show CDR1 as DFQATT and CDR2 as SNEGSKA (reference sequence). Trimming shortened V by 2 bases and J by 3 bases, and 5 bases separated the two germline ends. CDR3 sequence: CSARRIYNEQFF. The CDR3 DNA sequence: TGCAGTGCTAGACGGATCTACAATGAGCAGTTCTTC.

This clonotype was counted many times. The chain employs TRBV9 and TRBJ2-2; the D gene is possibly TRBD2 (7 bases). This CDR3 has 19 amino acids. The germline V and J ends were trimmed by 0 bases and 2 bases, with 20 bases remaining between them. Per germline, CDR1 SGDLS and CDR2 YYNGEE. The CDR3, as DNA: TGTGCCAGCAGCGTAGGTCCCAAAGGTGCGGGGGCCAACACCGGGGAGCTGTTTTTT. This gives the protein CASSVGPKGAGANTGELFF.

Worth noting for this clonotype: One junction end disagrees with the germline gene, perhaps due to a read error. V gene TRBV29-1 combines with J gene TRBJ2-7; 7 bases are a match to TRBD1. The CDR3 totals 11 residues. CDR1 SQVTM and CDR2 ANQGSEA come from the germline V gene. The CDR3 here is CSAEGGQEQYF. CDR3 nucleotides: TGCAGCGCTGAAGGGGGACAGGAGCAGTACTTC.

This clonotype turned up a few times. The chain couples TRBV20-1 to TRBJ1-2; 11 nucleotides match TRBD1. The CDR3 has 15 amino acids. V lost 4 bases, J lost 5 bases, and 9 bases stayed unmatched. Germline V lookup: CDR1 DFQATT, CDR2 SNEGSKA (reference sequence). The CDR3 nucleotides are TGCAGTGCTACAAGGACAGGGGGCGCGTCTTATGGCTACACCTTC. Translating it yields CSATRTGGASYGYTF.

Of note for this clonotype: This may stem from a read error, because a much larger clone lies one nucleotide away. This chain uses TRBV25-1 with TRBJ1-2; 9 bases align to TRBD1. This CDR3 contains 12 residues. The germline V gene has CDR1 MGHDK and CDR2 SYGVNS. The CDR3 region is CVSSDRGYGYTF. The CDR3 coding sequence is TGTGTCAGCAGTGACAGGGGGTATGGCTACACCTTC.

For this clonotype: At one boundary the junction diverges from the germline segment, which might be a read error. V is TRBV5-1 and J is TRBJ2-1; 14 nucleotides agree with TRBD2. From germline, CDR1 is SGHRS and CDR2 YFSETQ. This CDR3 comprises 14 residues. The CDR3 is CASSIGLAGGSTLF. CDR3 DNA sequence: TGCGCCAGCAGCATAGGACTAGCGGGGGGAAGTACGCTCTTC.

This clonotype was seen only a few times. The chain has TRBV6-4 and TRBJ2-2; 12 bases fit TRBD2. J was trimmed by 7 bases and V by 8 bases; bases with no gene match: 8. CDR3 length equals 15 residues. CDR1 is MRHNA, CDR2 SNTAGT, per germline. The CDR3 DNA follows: TGTGCCAGCGCGAGGACTAGCGGGGTTGTCGGGGAGCTGTTTTTT. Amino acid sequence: CASARTSGVVGELFF.

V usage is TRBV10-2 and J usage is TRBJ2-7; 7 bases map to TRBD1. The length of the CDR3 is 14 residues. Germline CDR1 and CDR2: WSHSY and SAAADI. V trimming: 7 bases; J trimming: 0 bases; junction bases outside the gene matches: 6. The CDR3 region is CASTRQGSSYEQYF. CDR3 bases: TGCGCCAGCACCCGACAGGGCAGCTCCTACGAGCAGTACTTC.